These T cell receptor beta chains were read from a single sample in a study of T-cell reconstitution after alpha-beta-depleted transplantation in children. TCRdb used MiXCR to reprocess the PCR reads, holding one entry per CDR3 protein. The profile shows around 410,000 distinct CDR3 sequences, around 9.9% of them singletons. The sequencing used PBMCs from the stem cell graft donor, collected from the stem cell graft. The receptors originated from a human donor who donated a stem cell graft to a child with acute myeloid leukemia. Both conserved end residues are part of each CDR3. The D gene is left open where the match is weak. Not all rows give a size; the values are once, few, many and, for expanded clones, a class.

clone size,D gene,CDR3 length,V gene,J gene,CDR3 protein,CDR3 DNA
.,.,12,TRBV24-1,TRBJ2-1,CATRNRVGEQFF,TGTGCCACCAGGAACAGGGTGGGTGAGCAGTTCTTC
many,.,11,TRBV20-1,TRBJ2-3,CSASSIDTQYF,TGCAGTGCTAGTTCTATAGATACGCAGTATTTT
.,.,15,TRBV6-5,TRBJ1-5,CASSYRPDSNQPQHF,TGTGCCAGCAGTTACCGGCCCGATAGCAATCAGCCCCAGCATTTT
many,.,13,TRBV5-1,TRBJ2-1,CASSVDSYNEQFF,TGCGCCAGCAGCGTGGACAGTTACAATGAGCAGTTCTTC
many,.,15,TRBV12-3/TRBV12-4,TRBJ2-5,CASSMVGWGEETQYF,TGTGCCAGCAGTATGGTGGGATGGGGGGAGGAGACCCAGTACTTC
.,.,16,TRBV6-1,TRBJ2-3,CASSEQLPTSTDTQYF,TGTGCCAGCAGTGAACAGCTTCCCACTAGCACAGATACGCAGTATTTT
many,TRBD2,13,TRBV29-1,TRBJ2-3,CSVESSGTDTQYF,TGCAGCGTTGAATCTAGCGGTACAGATACGCAGTATTTT
.,TRBD2,16,TRBV19,TRBJ2-7,CASSPLGSGRDHEQYF,TGTGCCAGTAGTCCCCTAGGCAGCGGGAGGGACCACGAGCAGTACTTC
few,.,15,TRBV2,TRBJ1-4,CASRGLIATNEKLFF,TGTGCCAGCAGAGGTCTAATTGCAACTAATGAAAAACTGTTTTTT
few,TRBD1,12,TRBV20-1,TRBJ2-1,CSARRTGGGQFF,TGCAGTGCTAGAAGGACAGGGGGAGGGCAGTTCTTC
few,.,14,TRBV5-1,TRBJ2-1,CASTIQGIYNEQFF,TGCGCCAGCACAATTCAGGGGATTTACAATGAGCAGTTCTTC
.,.,14,TRBV7-9,TRBJ2-5,CASSSTQYQETQYF,TGTGCCAGCAGCTCAACCCAGTACCAAGAGACCCAGTACTTC
.,.,16,TRBV7-3,TRBJ2-5,CASSLEGLRSQETQYF,TGTGCCAGCAGCTTAGAGGGCTTGAGGAGCCAGGAGACCCAGTACTTC
few,.,17,TRBV10-2,TRBJ2-1,CASSPTSPKDTYNEQFF,TGCGCCAGCAGTCCCACCTCACCAAAAGACACATACAATGAGCAGTTCTTC
.,TRBD1,18,TRBV25-1,TRBJ1-1,CASSAHPSGQGWNTEAFF,TGTGCCAGCAGTGCCCACCCTTCGGGACAGGGATGGAACACTGAAGCTTTCTTT
.,.,14,TRBV12-3/TRBV12-4,TRBJ2-2,CASSPSRGTGELFF,TGTGCCAGCAGTCCATCCCGGGGCACCGGGGAGCTGTTTTTT
few,TRBD1,13,TRBV20-1,TRBJ2-1,CSARQGEYNEQFF,TGCAGTGCTAGACAGGGGGAATACAATGAGCAGTTCTTC
few,.,13,TRBV6-1,TRBJ2-5,CASTGVDFETQYF,TGTGCCAGCACCGGCGTCGACTTCGAGACCCAGTACTTC
.,.,12,TRBV5-1,TRBJ2-3,CASSEEGSVPYF,TGCGCCAGCAGCGAAGAGGGCAGTGTCCCGTATTTT
.,TRBD1,14,TRBV18,TRBJ1-2,CASSPGTEAYGYTF,TGTGCCAGCTCACCCGGGACAGAAGCTTATGGCTACACCTTC
few,.,12,TRBV27,TRBJ2-7,CASSQGGDEQYF,TGTGCCAGCAGTCAGGGGGGCGACGAGCAGTACTTC
.,.,14,TRBV27,TRBJ2-1,CASKGLTRASEQFF,TGTGCCAGCAAGGGACTGACGAGGGCGTCCGAGCAGTTCTTC
.,.,14,TRBV14,TRBJ2-2,CASSTQGFTGELFF,TGTGCCAGCAGCACACAGGGATTCACCGGGGAGCTGTTTTTT
few,.,13,TRBV9,TRBJ2-3,CASSVVGSDTQYF,TGTGCCAGCAGCGTAGTTGGATCCGATACGCAGTATTTT
.,.,16,TRBV9,TRBJ2-2,CASSPRGGANTGELFF,TGTGCCAGCAGCCCCCGAGGGGGGGCGAACACCGGGGAGCTGTTTTTT
.,.,14,TRBV6-1,TRBJ1-1,CASSSRRPNTEAFF,TGTGCCAGCAGCTCACGTCGGCCGAACACTGAAGCTTTCTTT
many,.,13,TRBV24-1,TRBJ1-1,CATSDTGNTEAFF,TGTGCCACCAGTGACACAGGGAACACTGAAGCTTTCTTT
few,.,14,TRBV4-3,TRBJ2-5,CANNTQGPQETQYF,TGCGCCAACAATACACAGGGTCCACAAGAGACCCAGTACTTC
few,.,15,TRBV14,TRBJ1-2,CASSRRPTVIDGYTF,TGTGCCAGCAGCCGAAGACCAACGGTGATTGATGGCTACACCTTC
few,.,15,TRBV12-3/TRBV12-4,TRBJ2-1,CASSHRAIGDNEQFF,TGTGCCAGCAGCCATAGGGCTATCGGGGACAATGAGCAGTTCTTC
few,.,14,TRBV18,TRBJ2-7,CASESGGTAYEQYF,TGTGCCAGCGAGAGCGGTGGAACCGCCTACGAGCAGTACTTC
many,.,13,TRBV5-1,TRBJ2-2,CASQRTDTGELFF,TGCGCCAGCCAACGAACGGACACCGGGGAGCTGTTTTTT
.,TRBD1,13,TRBV30,TRBJ1-2,CARTGQGASGYTF,TGTGCCCGAACGGGACAGGGGGCGTCGGGCTACACCTTC
few,TRBD1,15,TRBV11-3,TRBJ2-2,CASSFGTGNTGELFF,TGTGCCAGCAGCTTCGGGACAGGGAACACCGGGGAGCTGTTTTTT
.,TRBD1,15,TRBV7-9,TRBJ1-2,CASSLAGGAFYGYTF,TGTGCCAGCAGCTTGGCAGGGGGCGCTTTCTATGGCTACACCTTC
few,.,14,TRBV29-1,TRBJ2-3,CSVSPGAFTDTQYF,TGCAGCGTCTCCCCAGGGGCTTTCACAGATACGCAGTATTTT
few,.,12,TRBV10-3,TRBJ2-5,CAISERGETQYF,TGTGCCATCAGTGAGCGGGGGGAGACCCAGTACTTC
once,TRBD2,14,TRBV5-4,TRBJ2-5,CASSSGLPSWAQYF,TGTGCCAGCAGCTCGGGACTACCTTCGTGGGCCCAGTACTTC
few,.,15,TRBV25-1,TRBJ2-5,CASSEILGKVETQYF,TGTGCCAGCAGTGAGATACTGGGTAAGGTCGAGACCCAGTACTTC